Following are 21 T cell receptor beta chains from one sample sequenced in a study of blood T cell repertoires in COVID-19. Data came from immunoSEQ multiplex PCR; TCRdb stores just in-frame clones and leaves some out. The sample lists roughly 230,000 clones, approximately 84% seen once, with about 0.91% in the top ten. Sequencing input: peripheral blood. Source of these receptors: a man aged 40-50 years with acute or convalescent COVID-19.

This chain connects TRBV10-3 to TRBJ2-1; 8 bases are a match to TRBD2. V was clipped by 5 bases and J by 4 bases; unmatched bases: 4. CDR1 and CDR2 from the germline V gene are ENHRY and SYGVKD. The CDR3 has 14 residues. The CDR3, as DNA: TGTGCCATCAGTCCCGGGGGGGGGTACAATGAGCAGTTCTTC. This translates into CAISPGGGYNEQFF.

J is TRBJ2-7 and V is TRBV7-2; D gene unclear. CDR3 size: 13 residues. V lost 4 bases and J 3 bases, leaving 10 bases between the germline ends. Germline V lookup: CDR1 SGHTA, CDR2 FQGNSA. CDR3 nucleotides: TGTGCCAGCAGCTCGCCTAATTTCTACGAGCAGTACTTC. It codes for CASSSPNFYEQYF. Variable domain in full (rest from reference TRBV7-2 and TRBJ2-7): GAGVSQSPSNKVTEKGKDVELRCDPISGHTALYWYRQSLGQGLEFLIYFQGNSAPDKSGLPSDRFSAERTGGSVSTLTIQRTQQEDSAVYLCASSSPNFYEQYFGPGTRLTVT.

The CDR3 here is CSVERPTTGVNTEAFF. The CDR3, as DNA: TGCAGCGTTGAACGTCCGACTACAGGGGTGAACACTGAAGCTTTCTTT. The rearrangement uses TRBV29-1 and TRBJ1-1; TRBD1 agrees at 7 bases. The CDR3 runs to 16 residues. The V and J ends lost 2 bases and 0 bases, in that order; junction bases with no gene match: 9. The germline V gene encodes CDR1 SQVTM and CDR2 ANQGSEA. The complete variable domain, with remaining parts taken from reference TRBV29-1 and TRBJ1-1, reads SAVISQKPSRDICQRGTSLTIQCQVDSQVTMMFWYRQQPGQSLTLIATANQGSEATYESGFVIDKFPISRPNLTFSTLTVSNMSPEDSSIYLCSVERPTTGVNTEAFFGQGTRLTVV.

The DNA for the CDR3 is TGTGCCAGCAGCCGGGACACGGAGACCCAGTACTTC. Protein product: CASSRDTETQYF. The chain links TRBV7-2 to TRBJ2-5; TRBD1 might be the D (6 bases). The ends were cut back, 5 bases at V and 5 bases at J, with 9 bases in the middle. CDR1 SGHTA and CDR2 FQGNSA come from the germline V gene. The CDR3 totals 12 residues. The complete variable domain, with remaining parts taken from reference TRBV7-2 and TRBJ2-5, reads GAGVSQSPSNKVTEKGKDVELRCDPISGHTALYWYRQSLGQGLEFLIYFQGNSAPDKSGLPSDRFSAERTGGSVSTLTIQRTQQEDSAVYLCASSRDTETQYFGPGTRLLVL.

A few counts support this clone. This chain links TRBV19 with TRBJ2-2; 8 bases are shared with TRBD1. Per the germline V gene, CDR1 is LNHDA and CDR2 is SQIVND (reference sequence). The V segment lost 4 bases and the J segment 3 bases; nucleotides outside the gene matches: 1. The CDR3 covers 14 residues. The CDR3 here is CASSKDRDTGELFF. DNA for the CDR3: TGTGCCAGTAGTAAGGACAGGGACACCGGGGAGCTGTTTTTT.

The chain's CDR3 is CASSSGLVSYNEQFF. The CDR3 nucleotides read TGTGCCAGCAGCTCAGGACTAGTATCCTACAATGAGCAGTTCTTC. This chain links TRBV5-4 with TRBJ2-1, with TRBD2 matching over 7 bases. The CDR3 loop spans 15 amino acids. V shed 3 bases, J shed 1 base, and the junction held 4 bases outside the gene matches. Germline V gene data show CDR1 as SGHNT and CDR2 as YYREEE (reference sequence). Complete variable domain (other parts from reference TRBV5-4 and TRBJ2-1): ETGVTQSPTHLIKTRGQQVTLRCSSQSGHNTVSWYQQALGQGPQFIFQYYREEENGRGNFPPRFSGLQFPNYSSELNVNALELDDSALYLCASSSGLVSYNEQFFGPGTRLTVL.

The sample holds a few counts of this clone. V gene TRBV28 combines with J gene TRBJ1-6; perhaps TRBD1 as D (5 bases). The CDR3 totals 15 residues. CDR1 is MDHEN and CDR2 is SYDVKM in the germline V gene. V lost 1 base and J 10 bases, leaving 14 bases between the germline ends. The CDR3 loop is CASSLSGIGGSPLHF. In nucleotides, the CDR3 is TGTGCCAGCAGTTTATCAGGGATCGGCGGATCACCCCTCCACTTT.

The chain uses TRBV5-1 and TRBJ2-5, with 8 bases fitting TRBD2. The CDR3 sequence is 15 residues long. Germline CDR1 SGHRS, CDR2 YFSETQ. With 2 bases clipped from V and 5 bases from J, the junction kept 8 bases outside the gene matches. The CDR3 protein is CASSFWLAGPETQYF. The CDR3 nucleotides read TGCGCCAGCAGCTTCTGGCTAGCGGGCCCGGAGACCCAGTACTTC. The full variable domain, in which reference TRBV5-1 and TRBJ2-5 provide the parts outside the CDR3, is KAGVTQTPRYLIKTRGQQVTLSCSPISGHRSVSWYQQTPGQGLQFLFEYFSETQRNKGNFPGRFSGRQFSNSRSEMNVSTLELGDSALYLCASSFWLAGPETQYFGPGTRLLVL.

This chain uses TRBV6-5 with TRBJ1-1, with 9 nucleotides matching TRBD1. Germline trimming cut 10 bases from V and 5 bases from J; bases unmatched to any gene: 11. CDR3 length equals 14 residues. Germline V gene sequence: CDR1 MNHEY, CDR2 SVGAGI. CDR3: CATLRGQGGTEAFF. CDR3 sequence (DNA): TGTGCCACTCTAAGGGGACAGGGAGGGACTGAAGCTTTCTTT.

CDR3: CASRDTGGYRYEQYF. CDR3 coding DNA: TGTGCCAGCAGGGACACAGGGGGGTATCGCTACGAGCAGTACTTC. V usage is TRBV2 and J usage is TRBJ2-7; 8 nucleotides align to TRBD1. With V trimmed by 6 bases and J by 3 bases, 10 bases remained unmatched. In germline, CDR1 is SNHLY, CDR2 FYNNEI. CDR3 length equals 15 residues.

The rearrangement joins TRBV9 to TRBJ2-5; 8 nucleotides align to TRBD2. The V gene's germline CDR1 is SGDLS and CDR2 YYNGEE. The V gene end was trimmed by 0 bases and the J gene end by 2 bases; junction bases not matched to a gene: 6. The length of the CDR3 is 16 residues. CDR3 DNA: TGTGCCAGCAGCGTAGCGGGTAGCGGGGCGCAAGAGACCCAGTACTTC. It translates to CASSVAGSGAQETQYF.

The CDR3 DNA follows: TGTGCCACCAGCAGAGATTATGGATTTGGGCCTTCGGGACAGGGGAGTTACGAGCAGTACTTC. It encodes CATSRDYGFGPSGQGSYEQYF. V and J are TRBV15 and TRBJ2-7; 10 bases match TRBD1. Germline assignment: CDR1 LNHNV and CDR2 YYDKDF (reference sequence). The CDR3 is made up of 21 amino acids. V shed 0 bases and J 4 bases; nucleotides not matched to a gene: 21.

The chain uses TRBV3-1 (or the pseudogene TRBV3-2) and TRBJ1-2; D ambiguous. In germline, CDR1 is LGHDT, CDR2 YNNKEL (reference sequence). This CDR3 has 13 amino acids. V dropped 1 base and J dropped 7 bases, with 10 bases sitting between them. CDR3 region: CASSQVGSSGYTF. Here the CDR3 DNA reads TGTGCCAGCAGCCAAGTTGGGAGTTCTGGCTACACCTTC.

J is TRBJ2-1 and V is TRBV24-1, with D possibly matching TRBD2 (6 bases). The CDR3 has 17 residues. Trimming removed 5 bases from V and 4 bases from J, with 20 bases in between. Germline values: CDR1 KGHDR, CDR2 SFDVKD. DNA of the CDR3: TGTGCCACCAGTGCCCTATCCTCCGGGACTCGTTACAATGAGCAGTTCTTC. Amino acid sequence: CATSALSSGTRYNEQFF.

The V and J genes are TRBV2 and TRBJ1-5; 11 nucleotides line up with TRBD1. J lost 3 bases, V lost 6 bases, and 4 bases had no gene match. CDR1 and CDR2 (germline): SNHLY, FYNNEI. The CDR3 extends over 15 amino acids. CDR3 region: CASRDRGRFNQPQHF. CDR3 nucleotides: TGTGCCAGCAGGGACAGGGGGCGCTTCAATCAGCCCCAGCATTTT.

The DNA of the CDR3 is TGTGCCAGCAGTTCGGGGCGGGACCGGTGGAATGAAAAACTGTTTTTT. Its translation: CASSSGRDRWNEKLFF. This chain links TRBV28 with TRBJ1-4; D may be TRBD1 (5 bases). V lost 4 bases to trimming and J lost 5 bases, with 17 bases between them. Germline loops: CDR1 MDHEN, CDR2 SYDVKM. The length of the CDR3 is 16 residues.

The CDR3 reads CASSPQGYGNTEAFF. CDR3 DNA: TGTGCCAGCTCACCTCAGGGGTATGGGAACACTGAAGCTTTCTTT. The V gene is TRBV18, the J gene TRBJ1-1; weak D call: TRBD1 (6 bases). Germline V gives CDR1 KGHSH, CDR2 LQKENI. This CDR3 is 15 amino acids long. With 3 bases removed from V and 1 base from J, the gap between germline ends came to 12 bases.

CDR3 DNA sequence: TGCGCCAGCAGCTCCACATGGCGAGGCGGTGGGACTGAAGCTTTCTTT. Residues: CASSSTWRGGGTEAFF. The chain recombines TRBV5-1 with TRBJ1-1; D not certain. The CDR3 runs 16 residues. Germline lookup yields CDR1 SGHRS and CDR2 YFSETQ. Deletions cut 3 bases from V and 5 bases from J, with 20 bases between.

V gene TRBV14 combines with J gene TRBJ2-5; 8 bases map to TRBD1. The CDR3 totals 14 residues. After removal of 3 bases from V and 4 bases from J, the junction contained 4 bases not matched to a gene. Germline V lookup: CDR1 SGHDN, CDR2 FVKESK. This chain's CDR3 is CASSQIDRGETQYF. DNA for the CDR3: TGTGCCAGCAGCCAGATAGACAGGGGAGAGACCCAGTACTTC.

The V call is TRBV7-2, the J call TRBJ1-3; D possibly corresponds to TRBD1 (6 bases). Germline V gene sequence: CDR1 SGHTA, CDR2 FQGNSA. The V gene lost 3 bases and the J gene lost 3 bases, with 18 bases spanning the gap. The CDR3 has 17 amino acids. This chain's CDR3 is CASSFLPTGFGGNTIYF. As DNA, the CDR3 is TGTGCCAGCAGCTTCCTTCCGACAGGCTTCGGTGGAAACACCATATATTTT.

The V call is TRBV10-1, the J call TRBJ1-5; D might be TRBD1 (6 bases). CDR1 is WNHNN, CDR2 SYGVQD, per germline (reference sequence). V lost 4 bases to trimming and J lost 7 bases, with 14 bases between them. This CDR3 has 14 residues. The CDR3 region has the DNA TGCGCCAGCAGTGCAGTAACAGGGCCCCAGCCCCAGCATTTT. Translated, it gives CASSAVTGPQPQHF.